This record covers a single T cell receptor beta chain. Using immunoSEQ multiplex PCR, the repertoire was profiled, and TCRdb retains in-frame clones only, with some absent. The data hold 9,500 to 15,000 clones, with around a third observed a single time. This record comes from a study of graft-versus-host responses after intestinal transplantation. Looking at the study overall: The transplants performed in recipients were multivisceral, liver-intestinal, or isolated intestinal.

The CDR3 has 11 residues. In germline, CDR1 is MNHGY, CDR2 SVAAGI. Trimming pared 6 bases from V and 4 bases from J, leaving 6 bases between. Irradiated, violet-dye-labeled stimulators (around 200,000) were plated alongside around 200,000 CFSE-labeled responders. Proliferating CFSE-low CD3+CD4+ and CD3+CD8+ responders were sorted after the reaction. General study findings and limits: Analysis identified GvH clones in recipient marrow, with some appearing first in ileum or blood.

The starting material was alloreactive CD8+ T cells from a mixed lymphocyte reaction culture, obtained before intestinal transplant. Regarding subset: CFSE-low proliferating T cells sorted from roughly six-day pre-transplant mixed lymphocyte reaction (GvH or HvG direction). This TCR derives from a human patient who received an intestinal transplant. J is TRBJ1-1 and V is TRBV6-9; no clear D. CDR3 in amino acids: CASREGTEAFF. CDR3 nucleotides: TGTGCCAGCAGGGAAGGCACTGAAGCTTTCTTT.